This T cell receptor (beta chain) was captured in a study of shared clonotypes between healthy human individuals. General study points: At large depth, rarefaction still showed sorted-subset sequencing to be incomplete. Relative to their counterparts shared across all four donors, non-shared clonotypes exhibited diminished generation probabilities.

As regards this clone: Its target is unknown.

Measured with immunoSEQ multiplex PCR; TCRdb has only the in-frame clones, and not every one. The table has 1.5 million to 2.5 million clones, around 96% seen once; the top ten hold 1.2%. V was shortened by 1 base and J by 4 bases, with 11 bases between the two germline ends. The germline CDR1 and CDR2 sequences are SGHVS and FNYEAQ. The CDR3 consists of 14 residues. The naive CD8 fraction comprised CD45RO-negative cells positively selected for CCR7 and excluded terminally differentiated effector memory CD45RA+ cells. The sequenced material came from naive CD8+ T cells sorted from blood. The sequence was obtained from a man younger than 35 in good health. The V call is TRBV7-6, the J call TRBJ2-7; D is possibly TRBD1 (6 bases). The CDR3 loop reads CASSLEVGAYEQYF. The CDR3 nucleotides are TGTGCCAGCAGCTTAGAGGTGGGGGCTTACGAGCAGTACTTC.